These 15 T cell receptor beta chains were sequenced from one sample in a study of shared clonotypes between healthy human individuals (TCRdb year 2020). CD8 naive samples consisted of CD45RO-negative cells that were positively selected for CCR7, yielding a CD45RA+CCR7+ population without TemRA cells. The receptor library was made with the immunoSEQ multiplex PCR assay. TCRdb retrieved this table from immuneACCESS and kept in-frame rearrangements only. Not all clones are present; in checked studies, unresolved V genes account for under half, and no reason is known for the remainder. For this sample the table gives fewer than 850,000 clones, of which around 96% were detected only once. The top ten clonotypes cover under 0.3% of the sample. Input material: naive CD8+ T cells sorted from blood. The cell subset or site label, as the study defines it: CD45RA+CCR7+. The receptors derive from a man aged 25-45 years in good health.

CDR3 DNA: TGCAGTGGACAGTTGCTAGAGACCCAGTACTTC. Translation: CSGQLLETQYF. The chain combines TRBV20-1 with TRBJ2-5, with D possibly matching TRBD1 (5 bases). V lost 7 bases and J 4 bases, leaving 10 bases between the germline ends. The germline V gene has CDR1 DFQATT and CDR2 SNEGSKA (reference sequence). This CDR3 is built from 11 residues.

V is TRBV7-9 and J is TRBJ2-7; 7 bases agree with TRBD2. V lost 1 base to trimming and J lost 3 bases; unmatched junction nucleotides: 6. Germline loops: CDR1 SEHNR, CDR2 FQNEAQ (reference sequence). The CDR3 is 15 residues long. The CDR3 sequence is CASSLEVGGVYEQYF. The CDR3 DNA reads as TGTGCCAGCAGCTTAGAGGTGGGAGGGGTCTACGAGCAGTACTTC.

V gene TRBV29-1 combines with J gene TRBJ2-1; 9 bases match TRBD2. This CDR3 has 16 amino acids. The ends lost 3 bases at V and 3 bases at J; junction bases unmatched: 9. Germline assignment: CDR1 SQVTM and CDR2 ANQGSEA. CDR3 DNA sequence: TGCAGCGTTGAGACACGGGCTAGCGGGAACTACAATGAGCAGTTCTTC. This encodes CSVETRASGNYNEQFF.

The V call is TRBV28, the J call TRBJ1-2, with 7 bases aligning to TRBD1. The germline V gene encodes CDR1 MDHEN and CDR2 SYDVKM. V lost 7 bases and J lost 3; bases outside the gene matches: 11. The CDR3 sequence is 15 residues long. Here the CDR3 reads CASTSGGGSHYGYTF. DNA for the CDR3: TGTGCCAGCACCTCCGGAGGGGGCTCTCACTATGGCTACACCTTC.

The chain couples TRBV5-1 to TRBJ2-7, with 11 bases that match TRBD1. The CDR3 has 17 residues. CDR1 SGHRS and CDR2 YFSETQ come from the germline V gene. V dropped 1 base and J dropped 7; count of bases not matched to a gene: 13. The CDR3 here is CASSLLGPGQGAEEQYF. DNA for the CDR3: TGCGCCAGCAGCTTGCTCGGGCCTGGACAGGGGGCTGAAGAGCAGTACTTC.

This chain links TRBV10-3 with TRBJ1-3; D unresolved. The germline V and J ends were trimmed by 6 bases and 0 bases, with 12 bases remaining between them. The CDR3 extends over 15 amino acids. Germline V gives CDR1 ENHRY, CDR2 SYGVKD. The CDR3 bases are TGTGCCATCAGACCCGACGGGAACTCTGGAAACACCATATATTTT. Translation: CAIRPDGNSGNTIYF.

This clone came up once. The V and J genes are TRBV11-3 and TRBJ2-2; D gene uncertain. The CDR3 extends over 14 amino acids. Germline CDR1 SGHNT, CDR2 YENEEA. Trimming removed 0 bases at V and 6 bases at J, with 8 bases between. The CDR3 region is CASSLDLGSGELFF. The CDR3 DNA reads TGTGCCAGCAGCTTAGATCTGGGATCCGGGGAGCTGTTTTTT. The entire variable domain, with the rest obtained from reference TRBV11-3 and TRBJ2-2, is as follows: EAGVVQSPRYKIIEKKQPVAFWCNPISGHNTLYWYLQNLGQGPELLIRYENEEAVDDSQLPKDRFSAERLKGVDSTLKIQPAELGDSAVYLCASSLDLGSGELFFGEGSRLTVL.

This chain uses TRBV7-9 with TRBJ1-5; the D is unclear. The CDR3 is made up of 12 amino acids. Trimming left V 3 bases short and J 5 bases short, with 5 bases between. The germline gives CDR1 SEHNR, CDR2 FQNEAQ (reference sequence). The CDR3 here is CASSFHDQPQHF. The CDR3 DNA follows: TGTGCCAGCAGCTTCCACGATCAGCCCCAGCATTTT.

CDR3 in DNA: TGTGCCAGCAGCCAAGGGGCGGACACCATATATTTT. It translates to CASSQGADTIYF. This rearrangement joins TRBV6-5 to TRBJ1-3; D perhaps matches TRBD1 (5 bases). Looked up from germline, CDR1 is MNHEY and CDR2 is SVGAGI. V lost 6 bases and J lost 8, with 11 bases in between. This CDR3 contains 12 residues.

In its sample, this clone was seen once. V and J are TRBV6-1 and TRBJ1-2; the D is unclear. This CDR3 contains 13 residues. Germline values: CDR1 MNHNS, CDR2 SASEGT. The germline V and J ends were trimmed by 6 bases and 4 bases, with 12 bases remaining between them. The CDR3 DNA sequence: TGTGCCAGCAGCACAACTGTGATCTATGGCTACACCTTC. Its protein product is CASSTTVIYGYTF.

The V call is TRBV30, the J call TRBJ1-1; D may be TRBD1 (6 bases). V was shortened by 3 bases and J by 4 bases, with 15 bases between the two germline ends. Germline loops: CDR1 GTSNPN, CDR2 SVGIG (reference sequence). This CDR3 is 14 amino acids long. CDR3 protein: CAWSPGVGGTEAFF. The CDR3 coding sequence is TGTGCCTGGAGCCCAGGGGTTGGGGGCACTGAAGCTTTCTTT.

This chain joins TRBV10-1 and TRBJ1-4, with TRBD1 as a possible D gene (6 bases). This CDR3 comprises 11 residues. Germline-derived CDR1 and CDR2 are WNHNN and SYGVQD (reference sequence). Trimming stripped 3 bases from V and 10 bases from J, with 6 bases between. This CDR3 is CASSEQGKLFF. The DNA for the CDR3 is TGCGCCAGCAGTGAACAGGGAAAACTGTTTTTT.

V is TRBV7-9 and J is TRBJ2-3, with 12 bases that match TRBD2. Looked up from germline, CDR1 is SEHNR and CDR2 is FQNEAQ (reference sequence). The CDR3 is made up of 15 amino acids. Trimming took 3 bases from V and 5 from J; bases not matched to a gene: 3. In DNA, the CDR3 is TGTGCCAGCAGCTTGCTAGCGGGAGGGATAGATACGCAGTATTTT. As protein: CASSLLAGGIDTQYF.

The J gene is TRBJ2-7, the V gene TRBV6-1; D possibly corresponds to TRBD2 (6 bases). The V end was cut by 4 bases, the J end by 3 bases, with 16 bases between. Germline values: CDR1 MNHNS, CDR2 SASEGT. This CDR3 is 15 amino acids long. The CDR3 reads CASSVWTGVLYEQYF. The DNA for the CDR3 is TGTGCCAGCAGTGTCTGGACGGGGGTACTCTACGAGCAGTACTTC.

This clone was counted once. This chain joins TRBV5-1 and TRBJ2-3; 7 nucleotides line up with TRBD2. The germline CDR1 and CDR2 sequences are SGHRS and YFSETQ. CDR3 length: 14 residues. Germline trimming cut 1 base from V and 6 bases from J; bases unmatched to any gene: 5. In DNA, the CDR3 is TGCGCCAGCAGCTTGCGCGGGAGACTGGATACGCAGTATTTT. Protein sequence: CASSLRGRLDTQYF. The full variable domain, in which reference TRBV5-1 and TRBJ2-3 provide the parts outside the CDR3, is KAGVTQTPRYLIKTRGQQVTLSCSPISGHRSVSWYQQTPGQGLQFLFEYFSETQRNKGNFPGRFSGRQFSNSRSEMNVSTLELGDSALYLCASSLRGRLDTQYFGPGTRLTVL.